This T cell receptor (beta chain) is drawn from a study of regulatory T cells in long-lasting Graves disease. For TCR beta, libraries came from iRepertoire HTBI primers and Arm-PCR of CDR3 regions. TCRdb re-called the multiplex PCR reads through MiXCR, storing one row per CDR3 protein. Here the sample spans 600,000 to 800,000 distinct CDR3 sequences, 30% being singletons. This sample's time point: persistent/refractory GD, antithyroid drugs over 5 years with positive TRAb. PBMCs were the source of the RNA used for TCR sequencing. The germline V gene has CDR1 SEHNR and CDR2 FQNEAQ (reference sequence). V gave up 4 bases and J gave up 3 bases, with 12 bases separating them. The CDR3 is made up of 14 amino acids.

The clonotype comes from a female donor with Graves disease. The chain uses TRBV7-9 and TRBJ1-1; D not certain. This specimen was peripheral blood mononuclear cells (PBMCs), taken when the disease was refractory, from a patient treated with antithyroid drugs. CDR3 in DNA: TGTGCCAGCAGCTCCTCCTTGACCCACACTGAAGCTTTCTTT. It translates to CASSSSLTHTEAFF.